The entry below describes one T cell receptor beta chain. This specimen belongs to a study of blood T cell repertoires in COVID-19. Study context: Sites in the United States, Italy and Spain provided acute and convalescent COVID-19 samples. PBMCs, B-cell-depleted T cells, or T cells provided the cDNA or gDNA that made up the material.

In the original analysis: Reference gene primer amplification yielded estimated nucleated cell counts. Clones were read by immunoSEQ multiplex PCR, and TCRdb kept only the in-frame ones, dropping some. V and J calls and clone size come straight from that table; D and trimming were deduced from the DNA. The sample has roughly 140,000 clones, roughly 80% seen once; the top ten hold roughly 2.2%. V was cut by 2 bases and J by 6 bases, with 7 bases left in between. CDR3 length: 13 amino acids. Looked up from germline, CDR1 is SEHNR and CDR2 is FQNEAQ (reference sequence). The chain uses TRBV7-9 and TRBJ2-2, with unresolved D. This receptor was identified in a man between 65 and 85 years old with acute or convalescent COVID-19. Material for sequencing was peripheral blood. Here the CDR3 DNA reads TGTGCCAGCAGCTTATTGGCGGCCGGGGAGCTGTTTTTT. It codes for CASSLLAAGELFF.